These T cell receptor beta chains were read from a single sample in a study of Ad26.COV2.S vaccination and SARS-CoV-2 variants. Sequencing used immunoSEQ multiplex PCR; TCRdb keeps in-frame clones, though not all of them. This table has about 480,000 clones, about 83% appearing once. The source was peripheral blood, collected in a trial of Ad26.COV2.S vaccine versus placebo. The receptors shown here come from a person between 18 and 60 years old who received the Ad26.COV2.S COVID-19 vaccine or a placebo. The CDR3 runs from the conserved cysteine through the conserved F or W. D genes are given only for firm matches. Where a row states a size, it is once, few, many or the class of an expanded clone; other rows omit it.

clone size,D gene,J gene,V gene,CDR3 protein,CDR3 DNA
once,-,TRBJ1-4,TRBV6-5,CASRTGKKEKLFF,TGTGCCAGCAGGACGGGGAAAAAGGAAAAACTGTTTTTT
-,TRBD1,TRBJ2-5,TRBV28,CASSLEQGAWYQETQYF,TGTGCCAGCAGTTTAGAACAGGGGGCTTGGTACCAAGAGACCCAGTACTTC
-,TRBD2,TRBJ2-1,TRBV2,CAVTAPEGGRWNEQFF,TGTGCCGTGACAGCCCCAGAGGGCGGGAGGTGGAATGAGCAGTTCTTC
-,-,TRBJ1-3,TRBV5-1,CASSLGSGGNTIYF,TGCGCCAGCAGCTTGGGGTCTGGTGGAAACACCATATATTTT
-,TRBD1,TRBJ1-2,TRBV18,CASSRDRVSLDPGYTF,TGTGCCAGCTCACGGGACAGGGTGTCCCTGGATCCTGGCTACACCTTC
-,TRBD2,TRBJ2-1,TRBV7-2,CASSPGLAANEQFF,TGTGCCAGCAGCCCGGGACTAGCGGCTAATGAGCAGTTCTTC
-,TRBD1,TRBJ2-2,TRBV29-1,CSVTGTGVTGELFF,TGCAGCGTGACCGGGACAGGGGTCACCGGGGAGCTGTTTTTT
-,-,TRBJ1-1,TRBV6-5,CASRDTLATEAFF,TGTGCCAGCAGGGACACCCTGGCCACTGAAGCTTTCTTT
-,TRBD1,TRBJ2-7,TRBV5-4,CASSRPGGIYEQYF,TGTGCCAGCAGCCGCCCAGGGGGCATTTACGAGCAGTACTTC
-,-,TRBJ1-6,TRBV2,CASSLNSGWPLHF,TGTGCCAGCAGCCTTAATTCTGGGTGGCCCCTCCACTTT
-,-,TRBJ1-5,TRBV7-2,CASGLNQPQHF,TGTGCCAGCGGCTTAAATCAGCCCCAGCATTTT
-,TRBD1,TRBJ2-5,TRBV15,CATSRDRGGETQYF,TGTGCCACCAGCAGGGACAGGGGAGGAGAGACCCAGTACTTC
-,-,TRBJ2-7,TRBV30,CAWSATGLGEQYF,TGTGCCTGGAGTGCAACAGGGTTGGGCGAGCAGTACTTC
-,-,TRBJ2-1,TRBV7-9,CASTRGSNNEQFF,TGTGCCAGCACTCGAGGCTCCAACAATGAGCAGTTCTTC
-,-,TRBJ2-1,TRBV6-5,CASSRTDSYNEQFF,TGTGCCAGCAGCCGGACAGACTCCTACAATGAGCAGTTCTTC
-,-,TRBJ2-1,TRBV30,CAWSVARDGQFF,TGTGCCTGGAGTGTAGCGAGGGACGGTCAGTTCTTC
-,-,TRBJ1-1,TRBV28,CASSPYQKTEAFF,TGTGCCAGCAGTCCGTATCAGAAGACTGAAGCTTTCTTT
few,-,TRBJ2-7,TRBV19,CASRMGGQSYEQYF,TGTGCCAGTAGAATGGGGGGACAATCGTACGAGCAGTACTTC
-,-,TRBJ2-3,TRBV30,CAWSVGGADTQYF,TGTGCCTGGAGTGTAGGAGGGGCAGATACGCAGTATTTT
-,-,TRBJ2-3,TRBV6-4,CASSVRPGSTDTQYF,TGTGCCAGCAGTGTAAGGCCTGGGAGCACAGATACGCAGTATTTT
-,TRBD1,TRBJ1-6,TRBV28,CASSSVPGTGWSPLHF,TGTGCCAGCAGTAGCGTCCCCGGGACAGGATGGTCACCCCTCCACTTT
-,-,TRBJ1-3,TRBV30,CAWRYQGNNGNTIYF,TGTGCCTGGAGATACCAGGGTAATAATGGAAACACCATATATTTT
-,-,TRBJ2-3,TRBV19,CASRPPLAPTSDTQYF,TGTGCCAGTCGCCCCCCTCTAGCGCCAACATCAGATACGCAGTATTTT
few,TRBD1,TRBJ2-7,TRBV5-1,CASSLGSGGFYEQYF,TGCGCCAGCAGCTTGGGGTCAGGGGGCTTCTACGAGCAGTACTTC
once,-,TRBJ1-6,TRBV28,CASSLEGPLHF,TGTGCCAGCAGTTTAGAGGGGCCCCTCCACTTT
-,TRBD2,TRBJ2-7,TRBV4-3,CASSFDHSGSGYEQYF,TGCGCCAGCAGCTTCGACCATAGCGGGAGCGGGTACGAGCAGTACTTC
-,TRBD1,TRBJ1-5,TRBV24-1,CATSGRGGGRPQHF,TGTGCCACCAGTGGCCGAGGGGGCGGGAGGCCCCAGCATTTT
-,TRBD1,TRBJ1-1,TRBV28,CASSTGQAVAFF,TGTGCCAGCAGTACCGGACAGGCGGTGGCTTTCTTT
-,-,TRBJ2-1,TRBV11-1,CASEDQGNEQFF,TGTGCCAGCGAGGACCAGGGGAATGAGCAGTTCTTC
many,TRBD2,TRBJ2-7,TRBV27,CASSLSSSGTYEQYF,TGTGCCAGCAGTTTATCGTCTAGCGGAACCTACGAGCAGTACTTC
-,TRBD2,TRBJ2-1,TRBV29-1,CSILAGVSEQFF,TGCAGCATCCTAGCGGGAGTAAGTGAGCAGTTCTTC
-,TRBD2,TRBJ2-3,TRBV6-2/TRBV6-3,CASSRTSGRADTQYF,TGTGCCAGCAGTCGGACTAGCGGGAGGGCGGATACGCAGTATTTT
-,-,TRBJ1-2,TRBV3-1/TRBV3-2,CASSQDGRAMGYTF,TGTGCCAGCAGCCAAGACGGCAGGGCAATGGGCTACACCTTC
-,-,TRBJ2-3,TRBV7-9,CASSLGTGRGTDTQYF,TGTGCCAGCAGCTTGGGGACTGGCCGAGGAACAGATACGCAGTATTTT
-,TRBD2,TRBJ2-3,TRBV5-1,CASSLGGLAGGGTDTQYF,TGCGCCAGCAGCTTGGGGGGACTAGCGGGAGGTGGCACAGATACGCAGTATTTT
once,-,TRBJ1-2,TRBV6-6,CASSQRDKSNYGYTF,TGTGCCAGCAGTCAACGGGACAAATCTAACTATGGCTACACCTTC
-,TRBD2,TRBJ2-7,TRBV27,CASSFRGGEQYF,TGTGCCAGCAGTTTCCGGGGGGGCGAGCAGTACTTC
-,-,TRBJ2-7,TRBV6-6,CASRPPGAFYEQYF,TGTGCCAGCAGACCACCGGGCGCTTTCTACGAGCAGTACTTC
few,-,TRBJ2-1,TRBV11-1,CASSLASRYEQFF,TGTGCCAGCAGCTTAGCTTCCCGTTATGAGCAGTTCTTC
-,TRBD1,TRBJ2-6,TRBV4-2,CASSPRDSGNSGANVLTF,TGTGCCAGCAGCCCCCGGGACAGCGGTAACTCTGGGGCCAACGTCCTGACTTTC
-,TRBD1,TRBJ2-1,TRBV6-5,CASSRDRGVFNEQFF,TGTGCCAGCAGTCGCGACAGGGGGGTATTCAATGAGCAGTTCTTC
-,-,TRBJ1-4,TRBV19,CASNMASEKLFF,TGTGCCAGTAACATGGCCTCTGAAAAACTGTTTTTT
-,-,TRBJ1-1,TRBV30,CAWLGDTEAFF,TGTGCCTGGCTGGGGGACACTGAAGCTTTCTTT
-,TRBD1,TRBJ1-2,TRBV4-2,CASSLFGTGGNYGYTF,TGTGCCAGCAGTCTCTTTGGGACAGGGGGCAACTATGGCTACACCTTC
-,-,TRBJ2-1,TRBV5-1,CASSRDASGSSYNEQFF,TGCGCCAGCAGCCGCGACGCAAGCGGCTCGTCCTACAATGAGCAGTTCTTC
-,-,TRBJ2-3,TRBV7-3,CASSLGGADTQYF,TGTGCCAGCAGCTTAGGCGGAGCGGATACGCAGTATTTT
once,-,TRBJ2-7,TRBV6-2/TRBV6-3,CASSPGGYEQYF,TGTGCCAGCAGCCCTGGGGGCTACGAGCAGTACTTC
-,-,TRBJ2-1,TRBV1,CTSSQTSSGSSYNEQFF,TGCACCAGCAGCCAGACTTCTAGCGGGAGCTCCTACAATGAGCAGTTCTTC
-,-,TRBJ1-6,TRBV5-6,CASSLYSRDNSPLHF,TGTGCCAGCAGCTTGTACAGCAGGGATAATTCACCCCTCCACTTT
-,-,TRBJ1-4,TRBV2,CASSEGGRGSNEKLFF,TGTGCCAGCAGTGAAGGGGGGCGCGGATCTAATGAAAAACTGTTTTTT
-,-,TRBJ2-7,TRBV27,CASSLTPGYEQYF,TGTGCCAGCAGTTTAACGCCAGGCTACGAGCAGTACTTC
-,-,TRBJ2-3,TRBV7-9,CASSRLRGRDIEDTQYF,TGTGCCAGCAGCCGCTTACGGGGCCGGGACATAGAAGATACGCAGTATTTT
-,-,TRBJ1-3,TRBV13,CASSLNILSGNTIYF,TGTGCCAGCAGCTTAAACATTCTCTCTGGAAACACCATATATTTT
few,-,TRBJ1-5,TRBV7-2,CASSLGTAGERPQHF,TGTGCCAGCAGCTTAGGGACGGCAGGTGAGCGGCCCCAGCATTTT
-,-,TRBJ2-2,TRBV7-2,CASSYRQRSRTGELFF,TGTGCCAGCAGCTACCGTCAGCGGAGCCGCACCGGGGAGCTGTTTTTT
-,-,TRBJ1-2,TRBV7-9,CASSSWTARGGYTF,TGTGCCAGCAGCTCATGGACAGCCAGGGGAGGCTACACCTTC
-,TRBD1,TRBJ1-3,TRBV11-2,CASSLRQGERTIYF,TGTGCCAGCAGCTTACGGCAGGGGGAACGGACCATATATTTT
once,-,TRBJ2-5,TRBV21-1,CASSTLVANPSGQETQYF,TGTGCCAGCAGCACCCTCGTCGCAAACCCTAGCGGCCAAGAGACCCAGTACTTC
-,-,TRBJ2-2,TRBV30,CAWSPAGTGELFF,TGTGCCTGGAGCCCCGCGGGCACCGGGGAGCTGTTTTTT